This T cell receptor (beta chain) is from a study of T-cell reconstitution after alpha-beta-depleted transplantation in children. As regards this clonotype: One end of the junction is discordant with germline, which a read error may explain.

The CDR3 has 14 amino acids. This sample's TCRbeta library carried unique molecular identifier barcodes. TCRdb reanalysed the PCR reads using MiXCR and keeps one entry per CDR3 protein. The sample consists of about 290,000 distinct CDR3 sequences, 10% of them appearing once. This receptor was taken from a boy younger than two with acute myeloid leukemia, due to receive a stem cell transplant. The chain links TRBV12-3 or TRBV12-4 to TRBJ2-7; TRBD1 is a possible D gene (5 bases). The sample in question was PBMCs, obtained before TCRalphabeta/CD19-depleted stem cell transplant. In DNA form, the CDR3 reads TGTGCCAGCAGTTTCTGGACACCCTCCTACGACCAGTACTTC. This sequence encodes CASSFWTPSYDQYF.